Each of the 22 T cell receptor beta chains below was sequenced from the same sample in a study of T-cell memory formation after mild COVID-19. One entry per CDR3 protein results from TCRdb running MiXCR on the 5' RACE reads. The sample has some 450,000 distinct CDR3 sequences; 20% are singletons. Sequences were obtained from PBMCs or a T cell subset sorted from them (not recorded which). These receptors came from an adult woman who had mild COVID-19 (a few samples of this study predate the infection). Cell type and time point are not known.

The chain combines TRBV6-6 with TRBJ2-1; D is ambiguous. Trimming stripped 6 bases from V and 4 bases from J, with 10 bases between. The CDR3 extends over 13 amino acids. The germline CDR1 and CDR2 sequences are MNHNY and SVGAGI (reference sequence). This chain's CDR3 is CASSRNLYNEQFF. For the CDR3, the DNA is TGTGCCAGCAGCAGGAACTTGTACAATGAGCAGTTCTTC.

The sample holds a few counts of this clonotype. The chain uses TRBV11-2 and TRBJ1-4; 7 nucleotides agree with TRBD1. Germline V gene lookup returns CDR1 SGHAT and CDR2 FQNNGV. The CDR3 has 15 residues. V lost 8 bases to trimming and J lost 4 bases; unmatched junction nucleotides: 10. In nucleotides, the CDR3 is TGTGCCAGCCTCTTGGCCCCAGGGGGTAATGAAAAACTGTTTTTT. It codes for CASLLAPGGNEKLFF.

This clonotype has more than one count but fewer than ten. The chain employs TRBV5-1 and TRBJ2-7; TRBD2 matches at 8 bases. Per germline, CDR1 SGHRS and CDR2 YFSETQ. The ends lost 6 bases at V and 4 bases at J; junction bases unmatched: 6. The CDR3 is 13 residues long. CDR3 DNA: TGCGCCAGCACCGCGGGGGGAATTTACGAGCAGTACTTC. Amino acid sequence: CASTAGGIYEQYF. The entire variable domain, with the rest obtained from reference TRBV5-1 and TRBJ2-7, is as follows: KAGVTQTPRYLIKTRGQQVTLSCSPISGHRSVSWYQQTPGQGLQFLFEYFSETQRNKGNFPGRFSGRQFSNSRSEMNVSTLELGDSALYLCASTAGGIYEQYFGPGTRLTVT.

This clonotype has a handful of counts. The DNA of the CDR3 is TGTGCCACACACAGGGATGGTACGCAGTATTTT. Amino acid sequence: CATHRDGTQYF. The chain uses TRBV24-1 and TRBJ2-3, with D possibly matching TRBD1 (6 bases). Trimming took off 10 bases at V and 8 bases at J, with 12 bases between the two ends. CDR1 is KGHDR and CDR2 is SFDVKD in the germline V gene. The CDR3 is 11 residues long.

There are a few counts of this clonotype. V usage is TRBV4-1 and J usage is TRBJ2-7, with D unclear. Germline V gives CDR1 MGHRA, CDR2 YSYEKL. Trimming pared 3 bases from V and 2 bases from J, leaving 11 bases between. CDR3 length equals 14 residues. CDR3 amino acids: CASSQSVLTYEQYF. Written as DNA, the CDR3 is TGCGCCAGCAGCCAGAGCGTTTTAACCTACGAGCAGTACTTC.

J is TRBJ1-5 and V is TRBV18, with unresolved D. CDR1 and CDR2 from the germline V gene are KGHSH and LQKENI. The CDR3 is 14 amino acids. V was pared by 3 bases and J by 4 bases, with 10 bases between. CDR3 residues: CASSPLTENQPQHF. In DNA, the CDR3 is TGTGCCAGCTCACCCCTGACTGAAAATCAGCCCCAGCATTTT.

V gene TRBV6-5 combines with J gene TRBJ2-3; D ambiguous. The CDR3 spans 13 residues. The V gene's germline CDR1 is MNHEY and CDR2 SVGAGI. V dropped 0 bases and J dropped 4 bases, with 5 bases sitting between them. This CDR3 is CASSYSNSDTQYF. DNA of the CDR3: TGTGCCAGCAGTTACTCGAATTCAGATACGCAGTATTTT.

This clonotype has more than one count but fewer than ten. The J gene is TRBJ1-1, the V gene TRBV4-1; tentative D call: TRBD1 (6 bases). The germline V and J ends were trimmed by 0 bases and 5 bases, with 13 bases remaining between them. The germline V gene has CDR1 MGHRA and CDR2 YSYEKL. This CDR3 region has 15 residues. CDR3 DNA: TGCGCCAGCAGCCAAGAGTGGGGGGCTGGGACTGAAGCTTTCTTT. Translation gives CASSQEWGAGTEAFF.

This clonotype was counted only a few times. The chain joins TRBV4-2 to TRBJ2-7; 9 bases fit TRBD2. The V segment lost 0 bases and the J segment 5 bases; nucleotides outside the gene matches: 5. The CDR3 extends over 15 amino acids. Germline values: CDR1 LGHNA, CDR2 YNFKEQ. The CDR3 DNA reads as TGTGCCAGCAGCCAAGAGGGCGGGGGGGCTGACGAGCAGTACTTC. Translated: CASSQEGGGADEQYF.

The chain recombines TRBV12-3 or TRBV12-4 with TRBJ1-6; D is uncertain. V was trimmed by 8 bases and J by 7 bases, leaving 18 bases between them. This CDR3 comprises 15 residues. This chain's CDR3 is CASCRRLLGNSPLHF. CDR3 DNA: TGTGCCAGCTGCCGCCGGCTACTGGGCAATTCACCCCTCCACTTT.

This clonotype was counted only a few times. The chain uses TRBV27 and TRBJ1-2; maybe TRBD1 (5 bases). CDR3 length equals 13 residues. Trimming cost V 3 bases and J 4 bases, with 9 bases left between them. The germline V gene has CDR1 MNHEY and CDR2 SMNVEV (reference sequence). CDR3 residues: CASSFGARYGYTF. Written as DNA, the CDR3 is TGTGCCAGCAGTTTCGGGGCCCGCTATGGCTACACCTTC.

V gene TRBV2 combines with J gene TRBJ1-1; tentatively, D is TRBD1 (6 bases). Germline values: CDR1 SNHLY, CDR2 FYNNEI. Trimming took off 5 bases at V and 9 bases at J, with 22 bases between the two ends. The length of the CDR3 is 15 residues. The DNA for the CDR3 is TGTGCCAGCAGTTCGAACAGGGCTAGGGGCGCCCAAGCTTTCTTT. Protein sequence: CASSSNRARGAQAFF. The entire variable domain, with the rest obtained from reference TRBV2 and TRBJ1-1, is as follows: EPEVTQTPSHQVTQMGQEVILRCVPISNHLYFYWYRQILGQKVEFLVSFYNNEISEKSEIFDDQFSVERPDGSNFTLKIRSTKLEDSAMYFCASSSNRARGAQAFFGQGTRLTVV.

This clonotype appeared a few times. The V and J genes are TRBV12-3 or TRBV12-4 and TRBJ2-3, with 8 bases lining up with TRBD1. The ends lost 5 bases at V and 1 base at J; junction bases unmatched: 17. This CDR3 region has 19 residues. CDR3 region: CASSEAGRGLLRGTDTQYF. The CDR3 nucleotides read TGTGCCAGCAGTGAAGCTGGCAGGGGGCTCCTGAGGGGCACAGATACGCAGTATTTT.

V gene TRBV7-9 combines with J gene TRBJ2-5; 9 nucleotides match TRBD1. The CDR3 contains 15 residues. The junction had 9 bases not matched to a gene; V was cut back by 6 bases and J by 4 bases. In germline, CDR1 is SEHNR, CDR2 FQNEAQ (reference sequence). The CDR3: CASRDTGGAGETQYF. CDR3 in DNA: TGTGCCAGCAGGGACACAGGGGGCGCGGGAGAGACCCAGTACTTC.

The chain recombines TRBV18 with TRBJ1-6; D is unclear. The germline V gene has CDR1 KGHSH and CDR2 LQKENI. V gave up 4 bases and J gave up 9 bases, with 10 bases separating them. The CDR3 runs to 13 residues. The CDR3 protein is CASSLEGRSPLHF. The CDR3 DNA is TGTGCCAGCTCACTTGAGGGCCGTTCACCCCTCCACTTT.

Many counts were recorded for this clonotype. The rearrangement joins TRBV7-9 to TRBJ2-1; 7 nucleotides agree with TRBD1. This CDR3 region has 15 residues. CDR1 and CDR2 from the germline V gene are SEHNR and FQNEAQ (reference sequence). V was clipped by 1 base and J by 5 bases; unmatched bases: 5. DNA of the CDR3: TGTGCCAGCAGCTTAGTACAGGGGAAGCACAATGAGCAGTTCTTC. This encodes CASSLVQGKHNEQFF.

The chain is built from TRBV5-1 and TRBJ2-2, with D perhaps assigned TRBD1 or TRBD2 (5 bases each). V lost 4 bases to trimming and J lost 2 bases, with 12 bases between them. Germline CDR1 and CDR2: SGHRS and YFSETQ. CDR3 size: 15 residues. CDR3 sequence: CASSPHGDNTGELFF. The CDR3 DNA reads as TGCGCCAGCAGCCCCCACGGGGACAACACCGGGGAGCTGTTTTTT.

This clonotype occurred a few times. The chain combines TRBV29-1 with TRBJ2-7; D gene ambiguous. Trimming stripped 0 bases from V and 1 base from J, with 13 bases between. There are 15 residues in the CDR3. Germline CDR1 and CDR2: SQVTM and ANQGSEA. The CDR3 loop reads CSVEEAGARSYEQYF. The CDR3 DNA follows: TGCAGCGTTGAAGAGGCAGGAGCGAGGTCCTACGAGCAGTACTTC.

This clonotype was recorded many times. This chain joins TRBV5-1 and TRBJ1-1; D gene unclear. The CDR3 extends over 13 amino acids. CDR1 is SGHRS and CDR2 is YFSETQ in the germline V gene. V shed 0 bases and J shed 3 bases, with 6 bases lying between them. The CDR3 spells CASSLERDTEAFF. CDR3 sequence (DNA): TGCGCCAGCAGCTTGGAGAGGGACACTGAAGCTTTCTTT.

This clonotype was counted a few times. This sequence joins TRBV30 and TRBJ1-6, with 7 positions matching TRBD1. The CDR3 runs to 13 residues. Looked up from germline, CDR1 is GTSNPN and CDR2 is SVGIG (reference sequence). With V trimmed by 7 bases and J by 7 bases, 7 bases remained unmatched. CDR3 sequence reads: CASQGQSNSPLHF. CDR3 DNA: TGTGCCTCCCAGGGACAGTCAAATTCACCCCTCCACTTT.

This rearrangement joins TRBV15 to TRBJ2-3; D is unclear. Per the germline V gene, CDR1 is LNHNV and CDR2 is YYDKDF (reference sequence). V was trimmed by 0 bases and J by 0 bases, leaving 7 bases between them. The CDR3 has 15 amino acids. CDR3 nucleotide sequence: TGTGCCACCAGCAGAGATCGAGCCAGCACAGATACGCAGTATTTT. This codes for CATSRDRASTDTQYF.

Many counts were recorded for this clonotype. The chain combines TRBV9 with TRBJ1-5, with D unresolved. CDR1 SGDLS and CDR2 YYNGEE come from the germline V gene. This CDR3 has 14 residues. Trimming removed 2 bases from V and 3 bases from J, with 9 bases in between. CDR3 residues: CASSVDGANQPQHF. CDR3 in DNA: TGTGCCAGCAGCGTGGACGGCGCCAATCAGCCCCAGCATTTT.